Reported below is one T cell receptor beta chain. As yet, its antigen is unknown. The data were taken from a study of T cell responses to AZD1222 COVID-19 vaccine. Pooling of second doses given at about 4 or about 12 weeks was done. Trimming cost V 3 bases and J 11 bases, with 10 bases left between them. Germline CDR1 PRHDT, CDR2 FYEKMQ (reference sequence). CDR3 length: 11 amino acids. Study findings and constraints: Spike was spanned by vaccine-associated CD4 TCRs, with dominance at 160-218 and 743-854. Seropositive AZD1222 recipients at baseline numbered only five or six. Mostly white British, mostly female donors; authors suggested clonal diversity may be underestimated.

Clones were read by immunoSEQ multiplex PCR, and TCRdb kept only the in-frame ones, dropping some. Of about 48,000 clones in the sample, roughly 90% are singletons; the top ten hold over 4%. Source: peripheral blood, taken 28 days after the second AZD1222 dose. The clonotype comes from an adult who received the AZD1222 COVID-19 vaccine. The J gene is TRBJ1-1, the V gene TRBV13; D unclear. CDR3 in DNA: TGTGCCAGCAGCTTGGCACCGGCCGCTTTCTTT. Encoded protein: CASSLAPAAFF.